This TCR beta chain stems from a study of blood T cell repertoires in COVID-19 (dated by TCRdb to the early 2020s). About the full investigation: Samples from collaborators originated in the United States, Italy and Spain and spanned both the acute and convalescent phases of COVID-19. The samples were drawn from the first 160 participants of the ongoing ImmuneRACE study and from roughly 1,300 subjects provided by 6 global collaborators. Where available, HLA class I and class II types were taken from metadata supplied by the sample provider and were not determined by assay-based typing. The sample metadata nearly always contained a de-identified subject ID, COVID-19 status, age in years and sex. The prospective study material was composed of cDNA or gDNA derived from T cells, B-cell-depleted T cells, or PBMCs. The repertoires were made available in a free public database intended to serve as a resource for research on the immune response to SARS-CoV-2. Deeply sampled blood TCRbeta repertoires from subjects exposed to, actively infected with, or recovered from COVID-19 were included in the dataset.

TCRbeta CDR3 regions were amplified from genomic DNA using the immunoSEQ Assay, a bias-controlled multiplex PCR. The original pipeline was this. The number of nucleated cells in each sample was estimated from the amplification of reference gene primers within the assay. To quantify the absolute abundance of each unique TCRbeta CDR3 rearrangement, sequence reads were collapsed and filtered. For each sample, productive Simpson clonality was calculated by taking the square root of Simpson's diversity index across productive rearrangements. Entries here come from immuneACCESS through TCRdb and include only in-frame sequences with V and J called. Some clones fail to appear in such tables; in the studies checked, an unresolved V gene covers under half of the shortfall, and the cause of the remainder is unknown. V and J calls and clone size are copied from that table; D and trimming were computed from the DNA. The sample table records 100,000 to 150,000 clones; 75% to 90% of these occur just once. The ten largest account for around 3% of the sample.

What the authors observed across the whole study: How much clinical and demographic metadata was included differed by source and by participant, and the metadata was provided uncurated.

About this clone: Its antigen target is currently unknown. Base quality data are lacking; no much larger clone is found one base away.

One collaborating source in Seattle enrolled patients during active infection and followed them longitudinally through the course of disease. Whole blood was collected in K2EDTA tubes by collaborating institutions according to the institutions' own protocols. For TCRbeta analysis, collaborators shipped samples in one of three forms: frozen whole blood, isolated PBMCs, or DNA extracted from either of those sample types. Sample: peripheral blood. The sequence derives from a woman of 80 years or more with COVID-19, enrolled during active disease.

The nucleotide sequence is given as TGCGCCAGCAGCCAGGGACTAGCGGGAAATAGGGGGGAGCTGTTTTTT. This yields the protein CASSQGLAGNRGELFF. The chain links TRBV4-3 with TRBJ2-2; 13 bases in between match TRBD2. The CDR3, from cysteine to phenylalanine, totals 16 residues. Of the read, only the CDR3 DNA is kept; its 48 bases are in frame from base 1. V lost 3 bases and J lost 8 bases, and the count of bases not matched to a germline gene is 6. CDR1 LGHNA and CDR2 YSLEER were looked up in the germline V gene.